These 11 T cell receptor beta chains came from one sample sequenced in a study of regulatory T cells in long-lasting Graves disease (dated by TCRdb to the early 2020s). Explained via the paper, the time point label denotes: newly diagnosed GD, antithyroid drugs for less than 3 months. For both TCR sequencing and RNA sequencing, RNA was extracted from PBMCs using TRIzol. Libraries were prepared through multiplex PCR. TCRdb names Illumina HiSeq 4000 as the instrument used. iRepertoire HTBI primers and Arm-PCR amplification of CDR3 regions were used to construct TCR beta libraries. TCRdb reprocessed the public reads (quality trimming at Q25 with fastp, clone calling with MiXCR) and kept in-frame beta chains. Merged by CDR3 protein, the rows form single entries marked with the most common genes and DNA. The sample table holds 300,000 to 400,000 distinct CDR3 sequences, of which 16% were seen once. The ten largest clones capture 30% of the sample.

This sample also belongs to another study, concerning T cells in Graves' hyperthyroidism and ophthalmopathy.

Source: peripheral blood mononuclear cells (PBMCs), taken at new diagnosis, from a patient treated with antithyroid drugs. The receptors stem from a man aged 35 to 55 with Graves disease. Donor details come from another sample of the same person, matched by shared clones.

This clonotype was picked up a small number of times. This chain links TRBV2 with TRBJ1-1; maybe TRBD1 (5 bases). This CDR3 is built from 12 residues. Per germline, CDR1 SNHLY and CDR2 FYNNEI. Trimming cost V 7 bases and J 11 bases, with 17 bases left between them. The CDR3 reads CASISGGVDAFF. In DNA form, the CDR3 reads TGTGCCAGCATCTCGGGGGGGGTGGACGCTTTCTTT.

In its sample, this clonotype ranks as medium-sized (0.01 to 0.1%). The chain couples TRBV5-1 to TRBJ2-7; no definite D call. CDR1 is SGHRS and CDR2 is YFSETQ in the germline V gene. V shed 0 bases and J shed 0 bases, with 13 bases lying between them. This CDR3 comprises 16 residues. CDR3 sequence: CASSLGASSNSYEQYF. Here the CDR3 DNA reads TGCGCCAGCAGCTTGGGGGCCAGCTCGAACTCCTACGAGCAGTACTTC.

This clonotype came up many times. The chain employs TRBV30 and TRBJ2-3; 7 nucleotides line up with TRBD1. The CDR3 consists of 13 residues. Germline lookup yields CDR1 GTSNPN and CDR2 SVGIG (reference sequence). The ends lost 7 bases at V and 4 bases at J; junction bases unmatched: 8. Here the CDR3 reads CASATGTADTQYF. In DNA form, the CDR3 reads TGTGCCTCCGCGACAGGGACCGCAGATACGCAGTATTTT. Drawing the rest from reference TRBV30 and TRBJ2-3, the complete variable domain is SQTIHQWPATLVQPVGSPLSLECTVEGTSNPNLYWYRQAAGRGLQLLFYSVGIGQISSEVPQNLSASRPQDRQFILSSKKLLLSDSGFYLCASATGTADTQYFGPGTRLTVL.

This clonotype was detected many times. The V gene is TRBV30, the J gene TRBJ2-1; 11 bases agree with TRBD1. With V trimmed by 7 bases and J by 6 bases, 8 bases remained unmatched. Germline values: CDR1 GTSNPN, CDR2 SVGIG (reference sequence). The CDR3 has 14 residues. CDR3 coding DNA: TGTGCCTCACGGGACAGGGGGGGGCCCAATGAGCAGTTCTTC. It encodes CASRDRGGPNEQFF. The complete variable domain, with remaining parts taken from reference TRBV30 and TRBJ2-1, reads SQTIHQWPATLVQPVGSPLSLECTVEGTSNPNLYWYRQAAGRGLQLLFYSVGIGQISSEVPQNLSASRPQDRQFILSSKKLLLSDSGFYLCASRDRGGPNEQFFGPGTRLTVL.

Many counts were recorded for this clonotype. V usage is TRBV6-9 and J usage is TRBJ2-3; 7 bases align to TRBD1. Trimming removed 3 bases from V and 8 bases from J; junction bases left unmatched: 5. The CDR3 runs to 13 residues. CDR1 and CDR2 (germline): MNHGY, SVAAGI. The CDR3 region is CASSYVGQTTQYF. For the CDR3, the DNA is TGTGCCAGCAGTTACGTGGGACAGACTACGCAGTATTTT.

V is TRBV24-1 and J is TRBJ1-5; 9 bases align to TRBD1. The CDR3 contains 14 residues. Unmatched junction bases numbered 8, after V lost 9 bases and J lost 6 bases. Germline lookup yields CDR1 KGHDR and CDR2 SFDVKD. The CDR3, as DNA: TGTGCCACCGGCTTACGACAGGGGGTTCAGCCCCAGCATTTT. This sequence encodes CATGLRQGVQPQHF.

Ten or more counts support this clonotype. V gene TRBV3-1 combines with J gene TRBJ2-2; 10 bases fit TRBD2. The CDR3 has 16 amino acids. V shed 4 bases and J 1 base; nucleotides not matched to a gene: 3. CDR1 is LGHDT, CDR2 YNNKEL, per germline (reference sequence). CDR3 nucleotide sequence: TGTGCCAGCAGCCTAATAGCGGGGGGGAACACCGGGGAGCTGTTTTTT. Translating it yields CASSLIAGGNTGELFF. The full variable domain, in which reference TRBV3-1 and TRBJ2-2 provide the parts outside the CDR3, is DTAVSQTPKYLVTQMGNDKSIKCEQNLGHDTMYWYKQDSKKFLKIMFSYNNKELIINETVPNRFSPKSPDKAHLNLHINSLELGDSAVYFCASSLIAGGNTGELFFGEGSRLTVL.

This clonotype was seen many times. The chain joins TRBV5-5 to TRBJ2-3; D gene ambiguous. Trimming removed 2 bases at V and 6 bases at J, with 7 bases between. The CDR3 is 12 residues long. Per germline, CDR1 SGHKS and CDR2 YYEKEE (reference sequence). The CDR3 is CASSLWVDTQYF. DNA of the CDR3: TGTGCCAGCAGCTTATGGGTGGATACGCAGTATTTT.

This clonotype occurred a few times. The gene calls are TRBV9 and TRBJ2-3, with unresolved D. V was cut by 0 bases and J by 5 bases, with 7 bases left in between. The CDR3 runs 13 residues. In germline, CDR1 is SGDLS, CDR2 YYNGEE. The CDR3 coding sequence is TGTGCCAGCAGCGTAGACCGCGAAGATACGCAGTATTTT. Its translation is CASSVDREDTQYF. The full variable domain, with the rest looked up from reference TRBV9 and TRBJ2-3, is DSGVTQTPKHLITATGQRVTLRCSPRSGDLSVYWYQQSLDQGLQFLIQYYNGEERAKGNILERFSAQQFPDLHSELNLSSLELGDSALYFCASSVDREDTQYFGPGTRLTVL.

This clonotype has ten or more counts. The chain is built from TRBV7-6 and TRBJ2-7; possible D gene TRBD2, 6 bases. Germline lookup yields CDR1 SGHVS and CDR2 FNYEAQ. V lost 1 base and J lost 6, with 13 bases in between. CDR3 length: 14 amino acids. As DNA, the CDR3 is TGTGCCAGCAGCTTAGAGGCTAGCGAGGGCGAGCAGTACTTC. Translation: CASSLEASEGEQYF.

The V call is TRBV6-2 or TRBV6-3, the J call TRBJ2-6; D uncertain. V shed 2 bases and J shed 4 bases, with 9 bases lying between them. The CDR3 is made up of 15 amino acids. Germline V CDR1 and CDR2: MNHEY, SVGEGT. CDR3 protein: CASSYTETGANVLTF. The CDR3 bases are TGTGCCAGCAGTTACACAGAAACCGGGGCCAACGTCCTGACTTTC.